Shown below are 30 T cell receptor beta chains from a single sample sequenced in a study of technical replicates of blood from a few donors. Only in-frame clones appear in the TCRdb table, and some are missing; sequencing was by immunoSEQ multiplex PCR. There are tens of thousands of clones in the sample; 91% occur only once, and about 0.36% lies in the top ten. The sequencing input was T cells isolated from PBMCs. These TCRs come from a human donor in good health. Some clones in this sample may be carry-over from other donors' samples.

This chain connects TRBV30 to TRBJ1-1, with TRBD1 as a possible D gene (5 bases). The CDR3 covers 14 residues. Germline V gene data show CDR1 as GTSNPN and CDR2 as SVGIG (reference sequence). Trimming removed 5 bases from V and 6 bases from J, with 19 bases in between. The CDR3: CAWVPGRVYAEAFF. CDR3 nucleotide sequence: TGTGCCTGGGTCCCCGGCAGGGTATATGCTGAAGCTTTCTTT.

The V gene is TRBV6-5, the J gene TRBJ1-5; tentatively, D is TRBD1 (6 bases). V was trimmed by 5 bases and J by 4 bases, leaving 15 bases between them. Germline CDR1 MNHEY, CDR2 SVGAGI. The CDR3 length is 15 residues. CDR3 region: CASSHGTLGNQPQHF. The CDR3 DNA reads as TGTGCCAGCAGTCACGGGACATTGGGGAATCAGCCCCAGCATTTT.

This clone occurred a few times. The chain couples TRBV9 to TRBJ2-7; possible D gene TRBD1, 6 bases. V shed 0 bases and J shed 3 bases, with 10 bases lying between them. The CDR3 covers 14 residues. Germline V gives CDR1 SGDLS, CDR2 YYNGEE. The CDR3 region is CASSVGTAIYEQYF. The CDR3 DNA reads TGTGCCAGCAGCGTAGGGACAGCTATCTACGAGCAGTACTTC.

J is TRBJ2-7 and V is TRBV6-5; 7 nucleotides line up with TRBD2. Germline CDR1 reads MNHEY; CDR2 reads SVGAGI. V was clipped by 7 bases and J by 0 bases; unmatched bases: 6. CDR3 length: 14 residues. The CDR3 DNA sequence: TGTGCCAGCAAGCGGGAAGAAAACTCCTACGAGCAGTACTTC. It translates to CASKREENSYEQYF.

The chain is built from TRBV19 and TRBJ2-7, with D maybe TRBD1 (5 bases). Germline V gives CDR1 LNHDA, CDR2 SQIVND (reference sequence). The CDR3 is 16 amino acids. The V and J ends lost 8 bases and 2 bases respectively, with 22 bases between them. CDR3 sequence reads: CASGPGLKTDTYEQYF. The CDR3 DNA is TGTGCCAGTGGACCAGGGCTGAAGACAGACACCTACGAGCAGTACTTC.

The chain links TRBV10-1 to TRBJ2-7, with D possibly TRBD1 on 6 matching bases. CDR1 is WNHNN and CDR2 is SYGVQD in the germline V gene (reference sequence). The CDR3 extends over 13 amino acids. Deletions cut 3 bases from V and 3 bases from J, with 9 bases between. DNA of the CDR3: TGCGCCAGCAGTGACGGACAGAGCTACGAGCAGTACTTC. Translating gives CASSDGQSYEQYF.

The CDR3 region is CASQRQGSYEQYF. For the CDR3, the DNA is TGCGCCAGCCAGCGACAGGGCTCCTACGAGCAGTACTTC. The chain has TRBV5-1 and TRBJ2-7; TRBD1 matches 7 bases. The length of the CDR3 is 13 residues. Germline V gives CDR1 SGHRS, CDR2 YFSETQ. Trimming cost V 7 bases and J 0 bases; bases outside gene matches: 4.

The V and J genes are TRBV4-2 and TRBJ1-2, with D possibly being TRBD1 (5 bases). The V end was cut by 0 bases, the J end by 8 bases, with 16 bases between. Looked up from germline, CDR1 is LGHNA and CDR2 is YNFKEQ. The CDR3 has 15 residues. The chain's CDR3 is CASSQETGTPEGYTF. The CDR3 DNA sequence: TGTGCCAGCAGCCAAGAGACCGGGACTCCAGAGGGCTACACCTTC.

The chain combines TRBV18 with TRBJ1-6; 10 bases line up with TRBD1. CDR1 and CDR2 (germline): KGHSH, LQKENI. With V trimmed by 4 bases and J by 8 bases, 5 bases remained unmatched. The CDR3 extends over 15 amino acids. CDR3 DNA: TGTGCCAGCTCACTAGGCGGGACAGGGGATTCACCCCTCCACTTT. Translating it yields CASSLGGTGDSPLHF.

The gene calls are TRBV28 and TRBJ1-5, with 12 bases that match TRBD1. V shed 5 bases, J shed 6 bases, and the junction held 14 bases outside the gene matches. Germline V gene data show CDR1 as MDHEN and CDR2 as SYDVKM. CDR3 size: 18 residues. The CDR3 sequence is CASSRGDRGRGGTQPQHF. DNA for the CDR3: TGTGCCAGCAGTCGAGGGGACAGGGGGCGCGGTGGTACTCAGCCCCAGCATTTT.

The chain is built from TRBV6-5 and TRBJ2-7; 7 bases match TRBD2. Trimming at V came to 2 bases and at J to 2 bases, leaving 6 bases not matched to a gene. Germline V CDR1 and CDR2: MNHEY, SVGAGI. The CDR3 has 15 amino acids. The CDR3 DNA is TGTGCCAGCAGTTACAAGGGCGGGAGCCCCTACGAGCAGTACTTC. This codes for CASSYKGGSPYEQYF.

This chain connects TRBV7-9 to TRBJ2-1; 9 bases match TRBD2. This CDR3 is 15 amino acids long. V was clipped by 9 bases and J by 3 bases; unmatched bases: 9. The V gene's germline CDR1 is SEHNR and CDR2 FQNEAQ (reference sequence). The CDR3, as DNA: TGTGCCAGTCAGAGGGGACTAGCCCACTACAATGAGCAGTTCTTC. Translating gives CASQRGLAHYNEQFF.

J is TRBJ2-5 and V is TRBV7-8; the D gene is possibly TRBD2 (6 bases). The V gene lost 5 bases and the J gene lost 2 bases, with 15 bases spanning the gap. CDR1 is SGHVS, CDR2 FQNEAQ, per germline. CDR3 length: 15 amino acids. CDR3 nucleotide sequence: TGTGCCAGCAGCCCGTCCAGCGGGCGACAAGAGACCCAGTACTTC. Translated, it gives CASSPSSGRQETQYF.

CDR3 in amino acids: CASTVSHGAGNQPQHF. The CDR3 nucleotides read TGTGCCAGCACCGTCTCACACGGCGCGGGCAATCAGCCCCAGCATTTT. The chain combines TRBV28 with TRBJ1-5; D gene uncertain. The CDR3 runs to 16 residues. CDR1 MDHEN and CDR2 SYDVKM come from the germline V gene. The V and J ends lost 7 bases and 2 bases respectively, with 18 bases between them.

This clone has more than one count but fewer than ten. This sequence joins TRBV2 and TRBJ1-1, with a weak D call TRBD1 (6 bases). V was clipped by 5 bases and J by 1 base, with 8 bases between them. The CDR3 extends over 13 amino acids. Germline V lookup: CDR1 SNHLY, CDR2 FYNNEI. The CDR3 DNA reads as TGTGCCAGCAGTCCGGGACAGAACACTGAAGCTTTCTTT. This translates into CASSPGQNTEAFF.

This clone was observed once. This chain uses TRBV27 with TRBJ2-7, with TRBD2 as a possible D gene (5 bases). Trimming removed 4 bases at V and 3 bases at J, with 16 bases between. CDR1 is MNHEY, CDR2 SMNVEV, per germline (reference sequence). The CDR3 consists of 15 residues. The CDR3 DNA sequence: TGTGCCAGCAGTTCCGACCGGACGGGAATCTACGAGCAGTACTTC. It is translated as CASSSDRTGIYEQYF.

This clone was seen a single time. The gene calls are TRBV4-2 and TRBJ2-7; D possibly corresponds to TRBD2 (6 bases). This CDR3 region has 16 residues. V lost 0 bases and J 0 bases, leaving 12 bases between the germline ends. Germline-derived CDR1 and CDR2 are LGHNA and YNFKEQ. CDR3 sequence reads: CASSQESGLLSYEQYF. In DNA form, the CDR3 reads TGTGCCAGCAGCCAAGAAAGTGGACTACTCTCCTACGAGCAGTACTTC.

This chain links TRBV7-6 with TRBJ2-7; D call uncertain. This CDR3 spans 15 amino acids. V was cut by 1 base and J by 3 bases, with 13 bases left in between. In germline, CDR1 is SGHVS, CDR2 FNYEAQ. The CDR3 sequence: CASSLGVYSHYEQYF. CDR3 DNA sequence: TGTGCCAGCAGCTTAGGCGTGTACAGCCACTACGAGCAGTACTTC.

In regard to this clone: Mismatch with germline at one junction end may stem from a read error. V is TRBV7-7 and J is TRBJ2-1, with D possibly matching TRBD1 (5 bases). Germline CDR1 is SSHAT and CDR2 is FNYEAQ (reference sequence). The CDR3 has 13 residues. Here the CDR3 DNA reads TGTGCTAGCAGCTTAGGCAGGGTCAATGAGCAGTTCTTC. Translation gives CASSLGRVNEQFF.

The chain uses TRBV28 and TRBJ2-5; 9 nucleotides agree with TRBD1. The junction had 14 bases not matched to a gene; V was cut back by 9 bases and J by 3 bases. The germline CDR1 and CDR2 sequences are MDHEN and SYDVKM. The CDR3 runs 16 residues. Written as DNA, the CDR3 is TGTGCCAGTGGGACAGGGATATTTAATGCCGAAGAGACCCAGTACTTC. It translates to CASGTGIFNAEETQYF.

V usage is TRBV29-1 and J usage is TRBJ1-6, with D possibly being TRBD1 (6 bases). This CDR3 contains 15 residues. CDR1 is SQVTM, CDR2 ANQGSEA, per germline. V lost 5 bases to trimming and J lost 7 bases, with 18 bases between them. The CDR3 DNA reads TGCAGCGTTCCGCCCACAACAGGGAGAAATTCACCCCTCCACTTT. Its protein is CSVPPTTGRNSPLHF.

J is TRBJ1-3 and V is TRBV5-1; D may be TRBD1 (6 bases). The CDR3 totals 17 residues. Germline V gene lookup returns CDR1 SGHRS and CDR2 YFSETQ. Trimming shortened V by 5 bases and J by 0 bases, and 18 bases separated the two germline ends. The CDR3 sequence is CASRRVDSKFSGNTIYF. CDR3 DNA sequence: TGCGCCAGCAGACGCGTGGACAGCAAATTCTCTGGAAACACCATATATTTT.

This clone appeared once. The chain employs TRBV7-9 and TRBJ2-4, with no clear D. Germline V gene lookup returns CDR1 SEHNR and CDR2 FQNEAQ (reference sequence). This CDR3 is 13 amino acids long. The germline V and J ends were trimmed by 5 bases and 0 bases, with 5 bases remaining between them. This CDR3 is CASSPLAKNIQYF. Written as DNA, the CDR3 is TGTGCCAGCAGCCCCTTAGCCAAAAACATTCAGTACTTC. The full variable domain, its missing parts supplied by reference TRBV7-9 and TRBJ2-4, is DTGVSQNPRHKITKRGQNVTFRCDPISEHNRLYWYRQTLGQGPEFLTYFQNEAQLEKSRLLSDRFSAERPKGSFSTLEIQRTEQGDSAMYLCASSPLAKNIQYFGAGTRLSVL.

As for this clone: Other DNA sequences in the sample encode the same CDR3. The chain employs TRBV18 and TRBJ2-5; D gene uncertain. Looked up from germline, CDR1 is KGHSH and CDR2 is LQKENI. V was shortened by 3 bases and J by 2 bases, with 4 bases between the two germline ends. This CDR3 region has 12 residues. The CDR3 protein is CASSPSQETQYF. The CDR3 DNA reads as TGTGCCAGCTCACCCTCTCAAGAGACCCAGTACTTC.

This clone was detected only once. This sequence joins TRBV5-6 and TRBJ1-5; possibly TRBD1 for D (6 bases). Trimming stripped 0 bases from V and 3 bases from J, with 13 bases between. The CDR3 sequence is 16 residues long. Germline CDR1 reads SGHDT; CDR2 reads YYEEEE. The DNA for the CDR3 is TGTGCCAGCAGCTTGGCGGGAAACAGGGTCAATCAGCCCCAGCATTTT. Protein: CASSLAGNRVNQPQHF.

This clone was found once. CDR3 residues: CASSQSHYNEQFF. The CDR3 region has the DNA TGCGCCAGCAGCCAAAGCCATTACAATGAGCAGTTCTTC. The chain combines TRBV5-1 with TRBJ2-1; D unresolved. V was clipped by 4 bases and J by 4 bases, with 9 bases between them. Germline-derived CDR1 and CDR2 are SGHRS and YFSETQ. The CDR3 spans 13 residues. The entire variable domain, with the rest obtained from reference TRBV5-1 and TRBJ2-1, is as follows: KAGVTQTPRYLIKTRGQQVTLSCSPISGHRSVSWYQQTPGQGLQFLFEYFSETQRNKGNFPGRFSGRQFSNSRSEMNVSTLELGDSALYLCASSQSHYNEQFFGPGTRLTVL.

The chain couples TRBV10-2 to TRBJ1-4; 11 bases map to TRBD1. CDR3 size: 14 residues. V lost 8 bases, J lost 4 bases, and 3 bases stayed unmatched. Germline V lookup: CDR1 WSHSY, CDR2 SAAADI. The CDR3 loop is CASGQGAGNEKLFF. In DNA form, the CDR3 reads TGCGCCAGCGGACAGGGGGCGGGTAATGAAAAACTGTTTTTT.

This CDR3 is CASSQDRGAGANVLTF. CDR3 nucleotide sequence: TGTGCCAGCAGCCAAGATCGGGGGGCCGGGGCCAACGTCCTGACTTTC. The rearrangement uses TRBV14 and TRBJ2-6, with D possibly matching TRBD2 (7 bases). This CDR3 has 16 amino acids. The germline gives CDR1 SGHDN, CDR2 FVKESK. V was shortened by 0 bases and J by 4 bases, with 10 bases between the two germline ends.

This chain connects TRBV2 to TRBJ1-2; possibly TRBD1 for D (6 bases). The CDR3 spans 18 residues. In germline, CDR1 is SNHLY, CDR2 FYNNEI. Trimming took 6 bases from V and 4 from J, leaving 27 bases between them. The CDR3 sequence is CASRDITGRGELVYGYTF. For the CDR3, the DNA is TGTGCCAGCAGGGATATTACAGGGAGAGGGGAACTAGTCTATGGCTACACCTTC.

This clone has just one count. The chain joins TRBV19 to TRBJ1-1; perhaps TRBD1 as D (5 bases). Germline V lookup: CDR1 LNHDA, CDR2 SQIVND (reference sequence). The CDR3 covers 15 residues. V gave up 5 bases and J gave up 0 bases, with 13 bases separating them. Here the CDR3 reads CASSPYTGLNTEAFF. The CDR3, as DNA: TGTGCCAGTAGTCCTTATACAGGACTGAACACTGAAGCTTTCTTT.